This T cell receptor beta chain was retrieved from a study of spatial heterogeneity in lung cancer. Study in general: The study consistently detected more beta-chain than alpha-chain sequences. In the raw reads, each unique TCR and UMI combination was present more than ten times on average.

There are many counts of this clonotype. This beta chain is off target for a library built for alpha chains, so its abundance means little. Documented time point: sample taken at primary tumor resection. Researchers sequenced whole RNA taken from tumor, nontumor lung or frozen PBMC without sorting. Untreated early-stage non-small cell lung cancer patients, 72 in total, were the donors. Germline V gene data show CDR1 as PRHDT and CDR2 as FYEKMQ (reference sequence). V lost 5 bases and J 0 bases, leaving 14 bases between the germline ends. This CDR3 is 16 amino acids long. Every TCR cDNA molecule bore a unique molecular identifier. Via MiXCR, TCRdb re-called the 5' RACE reads, giving one row per CDR3 protein. The table includes some 14,000 distinct CDR3 sequences, more than 4.5% detected once.

The chain recombines TRBV13 with TRBJ2-1, with unresolved D. The sequence derives from a human donor with early-stage non-small cell lung cancer. This specimen was lung tumor tissue, taken at surgery. The CDR3 sequence: CASSPRFPSSYNEQFF. The CDR3 nucleotides are TGTGCCAGCAGCCCTCGCTTCCCTAGCTCCTACAATGAGCAGTTCTTC.